Below, 30 T cell receptor beta chains from the same sample are listed, as sequenced in a study of technical replicates of blood from a few donors. The assay was immunoSEQ multiplex PCR, and TCRdb's table has in-frame clones only and misses some. The data contain approximately 58,000 clones, approximately 86% of them seen just once; the ten biggest clones take up over 5.5%. Input material: PBMCs. The receptors derive from a human donor in good health. Some clones in this sample may be carry-over from other donors' samples.

V and J are TRBV7-2 and TRBJ2-2; the D gene is possibly TRBD1 (6 bases). This CDR3 is 13 amino acids long. Deletions cut 6 bases from V and 5 bases from J, with 10 bases between. CDR1 is SGHTA and CDR2 is FQGNSA in the germline V gene. Written as DNA, the CDR3 is TGTGCCAGCAGGGAACAGGGTACCGGGGAGCTGTTTTTT. As protein: CASREQGTGELFF.

The chain couples TRBV5-1 to TRBJ2-6; no definite D call. V shed 4 bases and J shed 0 bases, with 11 bases lying between them. The germline CDR1 and CDR2 sequences are SGHRS and YFSETQ. The CDR3 spans 16 residues. CDR3 in DNA: TGCGCCAGCAGCCTTACGATCAGCTCTGGGGCCAACGTCCTGACTTTC. Translating it yields CASSLTISSGANVLTF. The variable domain in full, with the rest retrieved from reference TRBV5-1 and TRBJ2-6, is KAGVTQTPRYLIKTRGQQVTLSCSPISGHRSVSWYQQTPGQGLQFLFEYFSETQRNKGNFPGRFSGRQFSNSRSEMNVSTLELGDSALYLCASSLTISSGANVLTFGAGSRLTVL.

The V and J genes are TRBV7-9 and TRBJ2-2, with D tentatively TRBD1 (6 bases). The V and J ends lost 5 bases and 8 bases respectively, with 15 bases between them. Germline CDR1 and CDR2: SEHNR and FQNEAQ (reference sequence). The CDR3 contains 14 residues. CDR3 loop: CASSEVGAGGELFF. The CDR3 nucleotides read TGTGCCAGCAGCGAAGTGGGGGCCGGTGGGGAGCTGTTTTTT.

The V and J genes are TRBV6-5 and TRBJ1-1; the D is unclear. The CDR3 is 13 residues long. From germline, CDR1 is MNHEY and CDR2 SVGAGI. The ends were cut back, 2 bases at V and 5 bases at J, with 9 bases in the middle. CDR3 residues: CASSYGGVTEAFF. Written as DNA, the CDR3 is TGTGCCAGCAGTTACGGAGGCGTAACTGAAGCTTTCTTT.

The chain carries TRBV30 and TRBJ1-1; maybe TRBD1 (5 bases). Trimming cost V 2 bases and J 4 bases, with 14 bases left between them. CDR1 GTSNPN and CDR2 SVGIG come from the germline V gene (reference sequence). This CDR3 contains 14 residues. CDR3 amino acids: CAWSRRRGSTEAFF. In DNA form, the CDR3 reads TGTGCCTGGAGTCGTCGCCGGGGGTCCACTGAAGCTTTCTTT.

The chain has TRBV5-1 and TRBJ2-1; D is unresolved. Between the trimmed V and J ends, which lost 0 bases and 8 bases, there was a span of 12 bases. The length of the CDR3 is 14 residues. Germline CDR1 and CDR2: SGHRS and YFSETQ. This CDR3 reads CASSLDVAIYEQFF. As DNA, the CDR3 is TGCGCCAGCAGCTTGGATGTTGCGATCTATGAGCAGTTCTTC.

This chain joins TRBV6-1 and TRBJ1-5, with D perhaps TRBD1 (6 bases). The CDR3 is 15 residues long. V lost 10 bases and J 1 base, leaving 17 bases between the germline ends. Germline V CDR1 and CDR2: MNHNS, SASEGT. The CDR3 region is CAITRGGGSNQPQHF. The DNA for the CDR3 is TGTGCCATAACTAGGGGGGGAGGGAGCAATCAGCCCCAGCATTTT.

The chain uses TRBV5-1 and TRBJ2-6; 7 positions agree with TRBD1. Germline trimming cut 2 bases from V and 3 bases from J; bases unmatched to any gene: 5. This CDR3 region has 16 residues. The germline gives CDR1 SGHRS, CDR2 YFSETQ. The CDR3 nucleotides read TGCGCCAGCAGCTTAGACAGGGTGTATGGGGCCAACGTCCTGACTTTC. It encodes CASSLDRVYGANVLTF.

This rearrangement joins TRBV27 to TRBJ1-2, with 11 bases matching TRBD1. The ends lost 5 bases at V and 7 bases at J; junction bases unmatched: 12. There are 16 residues in the CDR3. CDR1 and CDR2 (germline): MNHEY, SMNVEV (reference sequence). The DNA for the CDR3 is TGTGCCAGCAGTCCTCGGTTCGGGACAGGGGGTGGTGGCTACACCTTC. Its translation: CASSPRFGTGGGGYTF.

The rearrangement uses TRBV6-5 and TRBJ1-2; D gene unclear. The length of the CDR3 is 14 residues. The germline V and J ends were trimmed by 0 bases and 9 bases, with 14 bases remaining between them. CDR1 and CDR2 from the germline V gene are MNHEY and SVGAGI. The CDR3 sequence: CASSYSGGAASYTF. As DNA, the CDR3 is TGTGCCAGCAGTTACTCGGGAGGCGCAGCAAGCTACACCTTC.

The chain joins TRBV4-3 to TRBJ2-7; 7 bases map to TRBD1. Trimming at V came to 5 bases and at J to 2 bases, leaving 9 bases not matched to a gene. CDR3 length: 15 residues. Germline values: CDR1 LGHNA, CDR2 YSLEER. CDR3 residues: CASSTGTDLTYEQYF. CDR3 DNA: TGCGCCAGCAGCACCGGGACAGATTTGACCTACGAGCAGTACTTC.

This chain links TRBV7-9 with TRBJ2-7; TRBD2 aligns across 8 bases. Unmatched junction bases numbered 15, after V lost 5 bases and J lost 6 bases. The length of the CDR3 is 16 residues. The germline V gene has CDR1 SEHNR and CDR2 FQNEAQ (reference sequence). The CDR3 region is CASSPSLGLAFLEQYF. As DNA, the CDR3 is TGTGCCAGCAGCCCATCGTTAGGACTAGCTTTTCTCGAGCAGTACTTC. The entire variable domain, with the rest obtained from reference TRBV7-9 and TRBJ2-7, is as follows: DTGVSQNPRHKITKRGQNVTFRCDPISEHNRLYWYRQTLGQGPEFLTYFQNEAQLEKSRLLSDRFSAERPKGSFSTLEIQRTEQGDSAMYLCASSPSLGLAFLEQYFGPGTRLTVT.

The chain carries TRBV30 and TRBJ2-2; D gene ambiguous. The ends were cut back, 2 bases at V and 6 bases at J, with 10 bases in the middle. This CDR3 has 13 amino acids. The germline CDR1 and CDR2 sequences are GTSNPN and SVGIG (reference sequence). In DNA form, the CDR3 reads TGTGCCTGGAGTCCGACAAAGGCCGGGGAGCTGTTTTTT. Translated, it gives CAWSPTKAGELFF.

The chain is built from TRBV5-1 and TRBJ2-4, with 12 positions matching TRBD2. Germline values: CDR1 SGHRS, CDR2 YFSETQ. This CDR3 has 15 residues. The junction had 4 bases not matched to a gene; V was cut back by 2 bases and J by 7 bases. The CDR3 here is CASSFLAGGPNIQYF. The DNA for the CDR3 is TGCGCCAGCAGCTTTCTAGCGGGAGGGCCGAACATTCAGTACTTC.

The CDR3 loop is CASSQVAGQGAGYGYTF. The CDR3 nucleotides are TGTGCCAGCAGCCAAGTAGCTGGACAGGGGGCCGGCTATGGCTACACCTTC. The V and J genes are TRBV4-2 and TRBJ1-2; 11 nucleotides agree with TRBD1. The V gene end was trimmed by 1 base and the J gene end by 4 bases; junction bases not matched to a gene: 8. From germline, CDR1 is LGHNA and CDR2 YNFKEQ. The CDR3 runs to 17 residues.

This chain connects TRBV30 to TRBJ1-3; tentatively, D is TRBD1 (6 bases). Germline V lookup: CDR1 GTSNPN, CDR2 SVGIG (reference sequence). V was clipped by 5 bases and J by 0 bases, with 8 bases between them. This CDR3 has 13 amino acids. The CDR3 here is CAWDRSSGNTIYF. Here the CDR3 DNA reads TGTGCCTGGGACAGGAGCTCTGGAAACACCATATATTTT.

This chain uses TRBV7-9 with TRBJ2-2, with D possibly matching TRBD2 (5 bases). CDR1 SEHNR and CDR2 FQNEAQ come from the germline V gene (reference sequence). This CDR3 contains 14 residues. V shed 8 bases and J shed 3 bases, with 13 bases lying between them. Here the CDR3 reads CASSGIRDTGELFF. In nucleotides, the CDR3 is TGTGCCAGCTCCGGGATAAGGGACACCGGGGAGCTGTTTTTT.

The chain recombines TRBV20-1 with TRBJ2-1; D unclear. V was cut by 5 bases and J by 9 bases, with 8 bases left in between. Looked up from germline, CDR1 is DFQATT and CDR2 is SNEGSKA (reference sequence). This CDR3 contains 10 residues. The chain's CDR3 is CSAVEVEQFF. CDR3 DNA: TGCAGTGCTGTAGAGGTTGAGCAGTTCTTC.

DNA of the CDR3: TGTGCCAGCAGCTCCTTCTACGAGCAGTACTTC. Translated: CASSSFYEQYF. This rearrangement joins TRBV7-6 to TRBJ2-7; D is unclear. The V gene's germline CDR1 is SGHVS and CDR2 FNYEAQ. The CDR3 is 11 amino acids. V was pared by 4 bases and J by 3 bases, with 4 bases between. Variable domain in full (rest from reference TRBV7-6 and TRBJ2-7): GAGVSQSPRYKVTKRGQDVALRCDPISGHVSLYWYRQALGQGPEFLTYFNYEAQQDKSGLPNDRFSAERPEGSISTLTIQRTEQRDSAMYRCASSSFYEQYFGPGTRLTVT.

The J gene is TRBJ2-2, the V gene TRBV30; the match to TRBD2 covers 11 bases. Germline CDR1 GTSNPN, CDR2 SVGIG (reference sequence). The CDR3 sequence is 15 residues long. After removal of 2 bases from V and 7 bases from J, the junction contained 6 bases not matched to a gene. CDR3 in DNA: TGTGCCTGGAGTAATCTGGGACTAGCGGACGGGGAGCTGTTTTTT. Its protein product is CAWSNLGLADGELFF.

This chain connects TRBV5-1 to TRBJ2-5, with 10 bases lining up with TRBD2. CDR1 is SGHRS and CDR2 is YFSETQ in the germline V gene. J lost 5 bases, V lost 0 bases, and 7 bases had no gene match. The CDR3 has 16 residues. The CDR3, as DNA: TGCGCCAGCAGCTTGGGAGCGGGAGGGGCGGAGGAGACCCAGTACTTC. This gives the protein CASSLGAGGAEETQYF. Together with reference TRBV5-1 and TRBJ2-5, the CDR3 gives the full variable domain: KAGVTQTPRYLIKTRGQQVTLSCSPISGHRSVSWYQQTPGQGLQFLFEYFSETQRNKGNFPGRFSGRQFSNSRSEMNVSTLELGDSALYLCASSLGAGGAEETQYFGPGTRLLVL.

The CDR3 nucleotides are TGTGCCACCAGCAGTGGGGGGTACGCTGAAGCTTTCTTT. Translated, it gives CATSSGGYAEAFF. This chain uses TRBV15 with TRBJ1-1; tentative D call: TRBD1 (5 bases). CDR3 length: 13 residues. Per the germline V gene, CDR1 is LNHNV and CDR2 is YYDKDF (reference sequence). The V and J ends lost 3 bases and 6 bases respectively, with 11 bases between them.

The chain joins TRBV7-3 to TRBJ2-3; D gene unclear. The CDR3 contains 13 residues. Germline-derived CDR1 and CDR2 are SGHTA and FQGTGA. With 4 bases removed from V and 4 bases from J, the gap between germline ends came to 9 bases. In nucleotides, the CDR3 is TGTGCCAGCAGCTCACGCCCGGCAGATACGCAGTATTTT. It specifies CASSSRPADTQYF.

The chain is built from TRBV4-3 and TRBJ2-2; perhaps TRBD1 as D (5 bases). The CDR3 extends over 14 amino acids. Germline lookup yields CDR1 LGHNA and CDR2 YSLEER. V was cut by 1 base and J by 4 bases, with 7 bases left in between. CDR3 in DNA: TGCGCCAGCAGCCAAGCAGGGTTCACCGGGGAGCTGTTTTTT. This translates into CASSQAGFTGELFF.

This sequence joins TRBV10-3 and TRBJ2-2; D uncertain. This CDR3 spans 14 amino acids. Trimming stripped 1 base from V and 3 bases from J, with 6 bases between. Germline assignment: CDR1 ENHRY and CDR2 SYGVKD. The CDR3 DNA is TGTGCCATCAGTGAGTTGGGCCACACCGGGGAGCTGTTTTTT. Translated, it gives CAISELGHTGELFF.

CDR3 nucleotide sequence: TGCGCCAGCAGCCCAGGGGACAGGGGGTCGGATACGCAGTATTTT. This translates into CASSPGDRGSDTQYF. The chain joins TRBV5-1 to TRBJ2-3; 11 bases agree with TRBD1. The V and J ends lost 4 bases and 6 bases, in that order; junction bases with no gene match: 7. Germline V gene sequence: CDR1 SGHRS, CDR2 YFSETQ. The CDR3 is 15 amino acids.

This clone was counted a few times. The V and J genes are TRBV2 and TRBJ1-6, with 8 positions matching TRBD1. The CDR3 spans 14 residues. Germline loops: CDR1 SNHLY, CDR2 FYNNEI. Trimming cost V 4 bases and J 10 bases; bases outside gene matches: 6. The CDR3 protein is CASSVQGATSPLHF. DNA for the CDR3: TGTGCCAGCAGTGTTCAGGGGGCGACGTCACCCCTCCACTTT.

This chain connects TRBV11-2 to TRBJ2-7, with 7 bases identical to TRBD1. Germline V gives CDR1 SGHAT, CDR2 FQNNGV. This CDR3 is built from 16 residues. Trimming took 5 bases from V and 0 from J; bases not matched to a gene: 10. The CDR3, as DNA: TGTGCCAGCAGCCCTATAAAGAGACAGGGCTCCTACGAGCAGTACTTC. Translation gives CASSPIKRQGSYEQYF.

The chain links TRBV7-6 to TRBJ2-7, with 8 nucleotides matching TRBD2. This CDR3 spans 17 amino acids. Germline V gene data show CDR1 as SGHVS and CDR2 as FNYEAQ. The junction had 12 bases not matched to a gene; V was cut back by 3 bases and J by 2 bases. CDR3 region: CASSLRTSSGRAYEQYF. The CDR3 bases are TGTGCCAGCAGCTTGAGGACTAGCAGCGGAAGGGCCTACGAGCAGTACTTC.

The V and J genes are TRBV21-1 and TRBJ2-2; the table's D call TRBD2 went unverified against the DNA. TRBV21-1 is listed as a pseudogene. This CDR3 region has 14 residues. The CDR3 spells CASSKEEFIWELFF. As DNA, the CDR3 is TGTGCCAGCAGCAAAGAGGAGTTTATCTGGGAGCTGTTTTTT.